The T cell receptor (beta chain) described here comes from a study of T cell repertoires in aging, cancer and after chemotherapy. Background on the study: Approximately 9.6 million TCR reads were in the whole dataset. Study observations and caveats: Rebound thymic output was suggested by rising median generation probability during chemotherapy in each cancer cohort.

V lost 1 base and J 5 bases, leaving 11 bases between the germline ends. CDR3 length: 14 amino acids. In germline, CDR1 is SEHNR, CDR2 FQNEAQ (reference sequence). Multiplex touch-down PCR with TRB-A/B primers amplified rearranged V-D-J TRB sequences. TCRdb processed the multiplex PCR reads anew with MiXCR; each CDR3 protein has one entry. Seen here are 9,000 to 9,500 distinct CDR3 sequences, approximately 30% observed once, and the top ten hold around 3.4%. Regarding this clonotype: The antigen is unknown.

Amplification of TCR beta used genomic DNA extracted from peripheral blood. The sequence derives from a human donor in good health. The sample was blood. This chain uses TRBV7-9 with TRBJ1-1, with D perhaps TRBD1 (6 bases). The CDR3: CASSLGQGFTEAFF. CDR3 sequence (DNA): TGTGCCAGCAGCTTAGGGCAGGGGTTTACTGAAGCTTTCTTT. The full variable domain, in which reference TRBV7-9 and TRBJ1-1 provide the parts outside the CDR3, is DTGVSQNPRHKITKRGQNVTFRCDPISEHNRLYWYRQTLGQGPEFLTYFQNEAQLEKSRLLSDRFSAERPKGSFSTLEIQRTEQGDSAMYLCASSLGQGFTEAFFGQGTRLTVV.